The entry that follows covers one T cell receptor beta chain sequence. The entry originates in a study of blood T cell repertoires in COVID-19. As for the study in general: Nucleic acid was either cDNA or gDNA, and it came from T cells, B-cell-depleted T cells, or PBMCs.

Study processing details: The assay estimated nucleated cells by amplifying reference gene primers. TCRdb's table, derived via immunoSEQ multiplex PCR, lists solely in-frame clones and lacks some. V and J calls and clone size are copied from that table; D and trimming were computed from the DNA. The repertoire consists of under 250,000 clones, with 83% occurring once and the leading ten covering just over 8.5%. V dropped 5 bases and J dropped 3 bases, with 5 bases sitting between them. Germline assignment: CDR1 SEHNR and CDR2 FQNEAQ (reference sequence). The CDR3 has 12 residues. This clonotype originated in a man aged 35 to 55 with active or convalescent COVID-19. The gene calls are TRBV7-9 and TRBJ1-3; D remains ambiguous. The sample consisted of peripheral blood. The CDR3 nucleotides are TGTGCCAGCAGCATCCATGGAAACACCATATATTTT. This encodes CASSIHGNTIYF.